This T cell receptor (beta chain) was sequenced during a study of blood T cells in healthy people across ages. Findings of the study overall: The long-lived group displayed more naive CD4+ cells, plus higher diversity, than the aged donors did. CMV infection status of these donors was not known.

V trimming: 4 bases; J trimming: 9 bases; junction bases outside the gene matches: 5. This CDR3 spans 14 amino acids. Germline CDR1 and CDR2: KGHDR and SFDVKD. This clonotype was observed a few times. The antigen remains unidentified. For the second PCR, which ran for about 6 to 11 cycles, a sample-barcoded 5' primer and a J-beta primer mix were used. A single record per CDR3 protein comes from TCRdb applying MiXCR to the 5' RACE reads. Of 850,000 to 1,300,000 distinct CDR3 sequences listed, roughly 45% are singletons. PBMCs, at least 6 million per sample, were isolated. Material: blood. The chain uses TRBV24-1 and TRBJ2-1; 10 bases agree with TRBD1. The TCR sequence derives from a woman aged 55-69 years in good health. The CDR3 coding sequence is TGTGCCACCAGTGACCGGGGGACAGGGGTTGAGCAGTTCTTC. Translation: CATSDRGTGVEQFF.